This TCR beta chain was sequenced during a study of blood T cell repertoires in COVID-19. In the study overall: Sites in the United States, Italy and Spain provided acute and convalescent COVID-19 samples. From T cells, B-cell-depleted T cells, or PBMCs came the material, which was cDNA or gDNA.

Source study methods: Amplification with reference gene primers provided the estimates of nucleated cell counts. The table came from immunoSEQ multiplex PCR; TCRdb's copy has only in-frame clones and leaves some out. V and J calls and clone size are those listed in that table; D and trimming were worked out from the DNA. The table lists roughly 70,000 clones, about 87% of them singletons, with less than 7.5% in the top ten. The V gene's germline CDR1 is SGHRS and CDR2 YFSETQ. J lost 3 bases, V lost 4 bases, and 10 bases had no gene match. This CDR3 contains 15 residues. The chain links TRBV5-1 to TRBJ2-7; the match to TRBD1 covers 7 bases. This clonotype originated in a woman of 80 years or more with active COVID-19. The source material was peripheral blood. This chain's CDR3 is CASSVLQGPLYEQYF. CDR3 sequence (DNA): TGCGCCAGCAGCGTTTTACAGGGGCCTCTCTACGAGCAGTACTTC.